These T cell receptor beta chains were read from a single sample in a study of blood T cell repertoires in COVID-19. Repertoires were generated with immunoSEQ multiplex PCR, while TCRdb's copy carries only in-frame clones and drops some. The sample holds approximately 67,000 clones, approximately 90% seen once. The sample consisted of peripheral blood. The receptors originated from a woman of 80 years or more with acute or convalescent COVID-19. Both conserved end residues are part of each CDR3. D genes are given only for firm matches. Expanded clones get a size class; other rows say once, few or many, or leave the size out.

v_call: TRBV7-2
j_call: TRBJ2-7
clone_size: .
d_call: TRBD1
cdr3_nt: TGTGCCAGCAGCTTAGGGGGGACAGCGCAATACGAGCAGTACTTC
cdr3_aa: CASSLGGTAQYEQYF

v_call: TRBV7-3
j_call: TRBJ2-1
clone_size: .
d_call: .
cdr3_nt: TGTGCCAGCAGCTTAGCGTTTAGCTCCTACAATGAGCAGTTCTTC
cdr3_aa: CASSLAFSSYNEQFF

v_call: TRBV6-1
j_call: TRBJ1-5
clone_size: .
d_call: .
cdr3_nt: TGTGCCAGCAGTGAAGCCAGTAGCAATCAGCCCCAGCATTTT
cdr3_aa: CASSEASSNQPQHF

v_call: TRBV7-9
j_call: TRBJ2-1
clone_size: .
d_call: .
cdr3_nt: TGTGCCAGCAGCTTCGGGGTCTACAATGAGCAGTTCTTC
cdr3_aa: CASSFGVYNEQFF

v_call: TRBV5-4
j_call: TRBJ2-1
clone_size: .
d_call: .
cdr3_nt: TGTGCCAGCAGCTTGGTCTTAGCCAATGAGCAGTTCTTC
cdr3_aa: CASSLVLANEQFF

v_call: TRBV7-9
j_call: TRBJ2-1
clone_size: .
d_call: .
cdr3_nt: TGTGCCAGCAGCTTAGCGGGAGGAAGTGAGCAGTTCTTC
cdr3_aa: CASSLAGGSEQFF

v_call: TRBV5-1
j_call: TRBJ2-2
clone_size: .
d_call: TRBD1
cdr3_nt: TGCGCCAGCAGCTCAGGGGGCGCGAGCGGGGAGCTGTTTTTT
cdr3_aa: CASSSGGASGELFF

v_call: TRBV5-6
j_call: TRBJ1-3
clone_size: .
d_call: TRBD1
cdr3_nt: TGTGCCAGCAGCCTACGGACAGGGGGTGGAAACACCATATATTTT
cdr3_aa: CASSLRTGGGNTIYF

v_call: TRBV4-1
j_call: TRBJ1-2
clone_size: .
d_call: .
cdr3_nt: TGCGCCAGCAGCCAAGTAGGGGGGGGCTATGGCTACACCTTC
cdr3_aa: CASSQVGGGYGYTF

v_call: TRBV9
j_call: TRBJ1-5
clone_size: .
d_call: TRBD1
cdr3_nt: TGTGCCAGCAGCGCGACAGGGGGCAATCAGCCCCAGCATTTT
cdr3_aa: CASSATGGNQPQHF

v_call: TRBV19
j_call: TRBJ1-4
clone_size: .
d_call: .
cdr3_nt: TGTGCCAGTAGGTCCGAGGTGACTAATGAAAAACTGTTTTTT
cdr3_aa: CASRSEVTNEKLFF

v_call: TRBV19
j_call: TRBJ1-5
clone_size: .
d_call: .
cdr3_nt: TGTGCCAGTAGGGGAGCCTATAGCAATCAGCCCCAGCATTTT
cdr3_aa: CASRGAYSNQPQHF

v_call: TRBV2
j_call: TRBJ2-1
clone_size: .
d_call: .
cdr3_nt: TGTGCCAGCAGGCCGGGACTGAGGTACAATGAGCAGTTCTTC
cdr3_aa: CASRPGLRYNEQFF

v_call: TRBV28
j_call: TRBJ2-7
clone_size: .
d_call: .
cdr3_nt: TGTGCCAGCAGCGACACAGGGATGAAGCAGTACTTC
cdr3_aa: CASSDTGMKQYF

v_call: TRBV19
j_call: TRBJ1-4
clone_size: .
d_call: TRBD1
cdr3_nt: TGTGCCAGTAGGGATCCGGGACAGGGTGATGAAAAACTGTTTTTT
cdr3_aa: CASRDPGQGDEKLFF

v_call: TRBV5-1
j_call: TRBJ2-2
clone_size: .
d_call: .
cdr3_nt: TGCGCCTCAAACGAAGCTCTCGGCACCGGGGAGCTGTTTTTT
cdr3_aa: CASNEALGTGELFF

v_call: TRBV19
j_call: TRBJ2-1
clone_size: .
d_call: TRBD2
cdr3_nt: TGTGCCAGTAGCCCTAGCGGGATTTCCTACAATGAGCAGTTCTTC
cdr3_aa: CASSPSGISYNEQFF

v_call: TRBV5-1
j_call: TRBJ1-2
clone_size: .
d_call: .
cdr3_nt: TGCGCCAGCAGCTTGGAGGGGACAACCTATGGCTACACCTTC
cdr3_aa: CASSLEGTTYGYTF

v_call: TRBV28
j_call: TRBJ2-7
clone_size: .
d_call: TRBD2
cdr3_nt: TGTGCCAGCAGTTTATTCGGGGGGGCCTCCTACGAGCAGTACTTC
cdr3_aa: CASSLFGGASYEQYF

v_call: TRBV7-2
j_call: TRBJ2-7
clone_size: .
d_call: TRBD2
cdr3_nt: TGTGCCAGCAGCGTGACTAGCGGGAGTCAGTACGAGCAGTACTTC
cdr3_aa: CASSVTSGSQYEQYF

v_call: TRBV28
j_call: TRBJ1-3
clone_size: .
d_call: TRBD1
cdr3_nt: TGTGCCAGCACCAAGACAGGGTGGAGCACCATATATTTT
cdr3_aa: CASTKTGWSTIYF

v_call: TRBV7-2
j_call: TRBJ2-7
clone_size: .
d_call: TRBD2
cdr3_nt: TGTGCCAGCAGTTCATCGCCGGGGGGGTACTACGAGCAGTACTTC
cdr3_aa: CASSSSPGGYYEQYF

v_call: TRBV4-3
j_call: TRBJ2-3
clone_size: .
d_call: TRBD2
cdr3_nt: TGCGCCAGCAGCCAGAGAGGGACTAGCGGGAGTATCGATACGCAGTATTTT
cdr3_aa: CASSQRGTSGSIDTQYF

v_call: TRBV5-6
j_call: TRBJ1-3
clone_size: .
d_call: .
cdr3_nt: TGTGCCAGCAGCTTGATTCGGTTGAACACCATATATTTT
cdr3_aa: CASSLIRLNTIYF

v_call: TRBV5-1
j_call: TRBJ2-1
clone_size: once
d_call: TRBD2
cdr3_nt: TGCGCCAGCAGCACTATAGCGGGGGGAAGGTACAATGAGCAGTTCTTC
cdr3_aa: CASSTIAGGRYNEQFF

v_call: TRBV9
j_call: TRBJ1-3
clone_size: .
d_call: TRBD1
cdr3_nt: TGTGCCAGCAGCAGCATGGGACAGGGGACTGGAAACACCATATATTTT
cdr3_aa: CASSSMGQGTGNTIYF

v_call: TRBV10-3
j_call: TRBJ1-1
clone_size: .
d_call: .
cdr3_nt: TGTGCCATCAGTGAGAGGCCGGGGGACACTGAAGCTTTCTTT
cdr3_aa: CAISERPGDTEAFF

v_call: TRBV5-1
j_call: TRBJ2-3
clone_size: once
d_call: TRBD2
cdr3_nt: TGCGCCAGCAGCCTGACTAGCGGGGAAACAGATACGCAGTATTTT
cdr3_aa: CASSLTSGETDTQYF

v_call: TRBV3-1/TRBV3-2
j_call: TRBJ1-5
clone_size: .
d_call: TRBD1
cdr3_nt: TGTGCCAGCAGTCCCACAGGGGTAAGCAATCAGCCCCAGCATTTT
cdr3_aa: CASSPTGVSNQPQHF

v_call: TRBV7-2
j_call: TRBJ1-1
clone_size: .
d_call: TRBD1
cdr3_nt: TGTGCCAGCAGCTTCCAGGGGGCAAACACTGAAGCTTTCTTT
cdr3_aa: CASSFQGANTEAFF

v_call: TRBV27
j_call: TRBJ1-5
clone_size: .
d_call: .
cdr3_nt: TGTGCCAGCGCTAATCGGGGAGAACAGCCCCAGCATTTT
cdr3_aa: CASANRGEQPQHF

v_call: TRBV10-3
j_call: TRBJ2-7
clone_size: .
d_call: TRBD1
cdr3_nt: TGTGCCACGGGACAGTCGAGCTCCTACGAGCAGTACTTC
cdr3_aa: CATGQSSSYEQYF

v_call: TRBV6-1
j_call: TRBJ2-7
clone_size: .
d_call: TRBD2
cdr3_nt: TGTGCCAGCAGTGAATCTTGGTCTCGGCTAGCGGCTTCCTACGAGCAGTACTTC
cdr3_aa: CASSESWSRLAASYEQYF

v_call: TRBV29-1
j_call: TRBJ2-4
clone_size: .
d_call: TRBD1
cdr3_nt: TGCAGCGTTGGTGGGACAGGAGCGAACATTCAGTACTTC
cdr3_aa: CSVGGTGANIQYF

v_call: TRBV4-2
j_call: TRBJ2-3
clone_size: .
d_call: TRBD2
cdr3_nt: TGTGCCAGCAGCCAAGCGGCGGGAGCTGGCACAGATACGCAGTATTTT
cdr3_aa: CASSQAAGAGTDTQYF

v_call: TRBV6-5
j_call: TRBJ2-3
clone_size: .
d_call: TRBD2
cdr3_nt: TGTGCCAGCCTGGGCGGGGGATCAGATACGCAGTATTTT
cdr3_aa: CASLGGGSDTQYF

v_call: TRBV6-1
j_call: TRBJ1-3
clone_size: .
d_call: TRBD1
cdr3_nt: TGTGCCAGCAGTGAAGCGGGGACAGGGGGAAACACCATATATTTT
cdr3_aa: CASSEAGTGGNTIYF

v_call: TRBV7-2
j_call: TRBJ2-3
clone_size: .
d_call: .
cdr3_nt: TGTGCCAGCAGCCAGGGTTCGCTCACAGATACGCAGTATTTT
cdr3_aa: CASSQGSLTDTQYF

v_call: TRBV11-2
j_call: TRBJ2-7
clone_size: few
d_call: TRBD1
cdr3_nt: TGTGCCAGCAGCTCTCACGACAGGGGAGCCTACGAGCAGTACTTC
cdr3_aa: CASSSHDRGAYEQYF

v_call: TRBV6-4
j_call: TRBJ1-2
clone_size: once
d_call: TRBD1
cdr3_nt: TGTGCCAGCAGTGATCTGGCAGGGGGCCGTGGCTACACCTTC
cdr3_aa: CASSDLAGGRGYTF

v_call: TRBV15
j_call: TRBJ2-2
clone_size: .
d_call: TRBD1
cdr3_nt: TGTGCCACCAGCTGGGGACAGGGGGAGCTGTTTTTT
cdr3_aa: CATSWGQGELFF

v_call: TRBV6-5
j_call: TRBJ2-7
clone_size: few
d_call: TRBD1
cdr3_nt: TGTGCCAGCATGAACAGGGGGCAATACGAGCAGTACTTC
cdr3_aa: CASMNRGQYEQYF

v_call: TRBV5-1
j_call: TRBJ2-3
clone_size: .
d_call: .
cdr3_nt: TGCGCCAGCAGCACCATCGGGAGTCTATCTGATACGCAGTATTTT
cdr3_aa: CASSTIGSLSDTQYF

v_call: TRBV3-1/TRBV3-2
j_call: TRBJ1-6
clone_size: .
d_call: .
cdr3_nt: TGTGCCAGCAGCCAACAGGGGTCCTATAATTCACCCCTCCACTTT
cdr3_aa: CASSQQGSYNSPLHF

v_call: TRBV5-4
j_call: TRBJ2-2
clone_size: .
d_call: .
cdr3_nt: TGTGCCAGCAGCCCCGTGGAGGGGGAGCTGTTTTTT
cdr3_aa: CASSPVEGELFF

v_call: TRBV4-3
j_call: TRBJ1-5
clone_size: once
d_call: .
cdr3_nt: TGCGCCAGCAGCCAAGATTTTGGAGGGAATCAGCCCCAGCATTTT
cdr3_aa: CASSQDFGGNQPQHF

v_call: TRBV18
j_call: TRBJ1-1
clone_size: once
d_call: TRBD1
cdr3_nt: TGTGCCAGCTCCGGGCAGGGGGCTGAAGCTTTCTTT
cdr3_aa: CASSGQGAEAFF

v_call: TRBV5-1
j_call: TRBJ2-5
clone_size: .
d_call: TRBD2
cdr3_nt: TGCGCCAGCAGCTCTGGACTAGCCATAGAGACCCAGTACTTC
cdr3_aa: CASSSGLAIETQYF

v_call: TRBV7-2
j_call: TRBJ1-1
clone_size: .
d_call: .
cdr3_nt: TGTGCCAGCATTCGGGGACTCCAGAACACTGAAGCTTTCTTT
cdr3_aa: CASIRGLQNTEAFF

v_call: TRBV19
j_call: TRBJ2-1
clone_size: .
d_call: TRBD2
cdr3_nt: TGTGCCAGCAAACTAGCGGGGGCGAATTACAATGAGCAGTTCTTC
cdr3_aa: CASKLAGANYNEQFF

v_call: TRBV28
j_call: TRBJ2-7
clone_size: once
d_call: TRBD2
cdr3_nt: TGTGCCAGCACCCGGGGAGGGACTTCCTACGAGCAGTACTTC
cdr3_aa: CASTRGGTSYEQYF

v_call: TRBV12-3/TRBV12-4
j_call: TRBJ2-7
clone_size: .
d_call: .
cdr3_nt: TGTGCCAGCAGTTTAGCGCGGGACGAGCAGTACTTC
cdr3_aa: CASSLARDEQYF

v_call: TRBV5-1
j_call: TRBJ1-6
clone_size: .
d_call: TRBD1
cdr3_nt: TGCGCCAGCAGCTTAATGGGACAGGGCTTCAATTCACCCCTCCACTTT
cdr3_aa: CASSLMGQGFNSPLHF